Described below is a single T cell receptor beta chain sequence and its context. The data stem from a study of CD8+CD57+ T cells in acquired aplastic anemia. Germline V gene sequence: CDR1 SGDLS, CDR2 YYNGEE. The CDR3 is made up of 13 amino acids. V shed 0 bases and J shed 5 bases, with 8 bases lying between them. The template for TCR beta VDJ and CDR3 sequence profiling was genomic DNA. TCRdb reanalysed the reads using MiXCR and keeps one entry per CDR3 protein. This table holds over 100,000 distinct CDR3 sequences, around 41% found once. Material for sequencing was sorted CD4+, CD8+, or CD8+CD57+ T cells (not recorded which) from PBMCs. This sequence joins TRBV9 and TRBJ2-5; D might be TRBD2 (6 bases). The clonotype was recovered from a human donor in good health, serving as a control. CDR3 sequence reads: CASSVAGRETQYF. The CDR3 DNA is TGTGCCAGCAGCGTAGCTGGGAGGGAGACCCAGTACTTC.